These 17 T cell receptor beta chains came from one sample sequenced in a study of shared clonotypes between healthy human individuals. The repertoire was sequenced with immunoSEQ multiplex PCR; TCRdb's copy has only in-frame clones and lacks some. The table has about 990,000 clones, 70% to 80% seen once; the top ten hold 0.6% to 0.75%. Sequenced input: memory CD4+ T cells from PBMCs. This sample's subset: CD45RA-negative fraction. The receptors shown here come from a man aged 18 to 30 in good health. Some clones in this sample may be carry-over from other donors' samples.

The chain carries TRBV2 and TRBJ2-5; D unclear. CDR1 and CDR2 (germline): SNHLY, FYNNEI. This CDR3 spans 13 amino acids. Trimming removed 5 bases from V and 4 bases from J, with 11 bases in between. The CDR3 bases are TGTGCCAGCAGTACGGACCTCCGAGAGACCCAGTACTTC. It encodes CASSTDLRETQYF.

The chain links TRBV19 to TRBJ2-7; D possibly corresponds to TRBD1 (5 bases). The germline CDR1 and CDR2 sequences are LNHDA and SQIVND (reference sequence). V was trimmed by 4 bases and J by 2 bases, leaving 18 bases between them. This CDR3 is built from 16 residues. CDR3 loop: CASSRRHDSLTYEQYF. The DNA of the CDR3 is TGTGCCAGTAGTAGACGTCACGACAGCCTGACCTACGAGCAGTACTTC. Full variable domain (rest looked up from reference TRBV19 and TRBJ2-7): DGGITQSPKYLFRKEGQNVTLSCEQNLNHDAMYWYRQDPGQGLRLIYYSQIVNDFQKGDIAEGYSVSREKKESFPLTVTSAQKNPTAFYLCASSRRHDSLTYEQYFGPGTRLTVT.

The V gene is TRBV28, the J gene TRBJ2-4; D gene unclear. V was trimmed by 10 bases and J by 4 bases, leaving 23 bases between them. This CDR3 is 16 amino acids long. CDR1 and CDR2 from the germline V gene are MDHEN and SYDVKM. The CDR3, as DNA: TGTGCCACCTGGACCTGGCGCGGACCGTCGAAAAACATTCAGTACTTC. Translation gives CATWTWRGPSKNIQYF.

The rearrangement uses TRBV2 and TRBJ2-5; 9 nucleotides align to TRBD1. Germline V gene lookup returns CDR1 SNHLY and CDR2 FYNNEI. The CDR3 runs 14 residues. V lost 4 bases, J lost 5 bases, and 5 bases stayed unmatched. The CDR3 reads CASSANGQGETQYF. CDR3 coding DNA: TGTGCCAGCAGTGCCAACGGACAGGGGGAGACCCAGTACTTC.

The chain carries TRBV10-3 and TRBJ2-4; the D call may be TRBD1 or TRBD2 (5 bases each). Between the trimmed V and J ends, which lost 11 bases and 8 bases, there was a span of 13 bases. This CDR3 comprises 11 residues. Germline V gene sequence: CDR1 ENHRY, CDR2 SYGVKD. In DNA, the CDR3 is TGTGCCTCAACTATGGGGGACATTCAGTACTTC. Translated: CASTMGDIQYF.

The V call is TRBV7-7, the J call TRBJ2-5; 7 bases are a match to TRBD1. This CDR3 contains 17 residues. The ends lost 0 bases at V and 5 bases at J; junction bases unmatched: 12. Germline lookup yields CDR1 SSHAT and CDR2 FNYEAQ (reference sequence). CDR3 loop: CASSLARDRQGMETQYF. CDR3 nucleotide sequence: TGTGCCAGCAGCTTAGCCCGAGATAGACAGGGTATGGAGACCCAGTACTTC.

The DNA for the CDR3 is TGTGCCAGCAGCTGGGAGAGATACAATGAGCAGTTCTTC. As protein: CASSWERYNEQFF. The chain links TRBV11-2 to TRBJ2-1; tentatively, D is TRBD2 (5 bases). This CDR3 is 13 amino acids long. Per the germline V gene, CDR1 is SGHAT and CDR2 is FQNNGV. Trimming removed 4 bases from V and 4 bases from J, with 8 bases in between.

This clone was seen a few times. The genes are TRBV18 and TRBJ1-2; tentatively, D is TRBD1 (5 bases). V lost 2 bases and J 7 bases, leaving 11 bases between the germline ends. Germline loops: CDR1 KGHSH, CDR2 LQKENI. The CDR3 totals 13 residues. The CDR3 bases are TGTGCCAGCTCACCAGACGGGGGTTCTGGCTACACCTTC. Translation gives CASSPDGGSGYTF.

The CDR3 DNA is TGTGCCAGCTCAGGACAGGCGGCCCTCTACGAGCAGTACTTC. Residues: CASSGQAALYEQYF. The genes are TRBV18 and TRBJ2-7; 7 nucleotides agree with TRBD1. The length of the CDR3 is 14 residues. Germline CDR1 is KGHSH and CDR2 is LQKENI. Unmatched junction bases numbered 7, after V lost 5 bases and J lost 3 bases.

V gene TRBV7-2 combines with J gene TRBJ2-7; D not certain. This CDR3 region has 13 residues. V was cut by 0 bases and J by 2 bases, with 5 bases left in between. Germline loops: CDR1 SGHTA, CDR2 FQGNSA. The CDR3 here is CASSLAAAYEQYF. CDR3 nucleotides: TGTGCCAGCAGCTTAGCGGCCGCCTACGAGCAGTACTTC.

This chain connects TRBV9 to TRBJ2-3, with 8 bases lining up with TRBD2. This CDR3 comprises 18 residues. Germline V gene sequence: CDR1 SGDLS, CDR2 YYNGEE. V shed 5 bases, J shed 2 bases, and the junction held 16 bases outside the gene matches. The CDR3 bases are TGTGCCAGCAGTAAGGGAGGGGTAGCGGGATCCTCCACAGATACGCAGTATTTT. Its protein product is CASSKGGVAGSSTDTQYF.

The chain joins TRBV7-2 to TRBJ2-7; TRBD2 matches at 14 bases. The CDR3 covers 17 residues. Per the germline V gene, CDR1 is SGHTA and CDR2 is FQGNSA. Trimming at V came to 4 bases and at J to 4 bases, leaving 9 bases not matched to a gene. The CDR3 nucleotides are TGTGCCAGCAGCTCAGGACTAGCGGGAGGATGGGGTTACGAGCAGTACTTC. Residues: CASSSGLAGGWGYEQYF.

V gene TRBV21-1 combines with J gene TRBJ2-7; the table calls TRBD1, which could not be checked here. TRBV21-1 is recorded as a pseudogene. CDR3 length: 15 amino acids. The CDR3 DNA sequence: TGTGCCAGCAGCCTCCCCGGACAGGGCCCCTACGAGCAGTACTTC. It yields the protein CASSLPGQGPYEQYF.

A single count supports this clone. In DNA form, the CDR3 reads TGTGCCAGCAGCTTTCCCCAGGGGGGAGATACGCAGTATTTT. It is translated as CASSFPQGGDTQYF. V gene TRBV5-4 combines with J gene TRBJ2-3, with a tentative D call TRBD1 (7 bases). Germline V gives CDR1 SGHNT, CDR2 YYREEE (reference sequence). The V gene lost 2 bases and the J gene lost 5 bases, with 12 bases spanning the gap. The CDR3 covers 14 residues.

The chain combines TRBV30 with TRBJ1-2, with D possibly TRBD1 on 6 matching bases. This CDR3 region has 14 residues. Germline V gene data show CDR1 as GTSNPN and CDR2 as SVGIG (reference sequence). V was cut by 2 bases and J by 3 bases, with 13 bases left in between. The CDR3: CAWSRTASHYGYTF. Written as DNA, the CDR3 is TGTGCCTGGAGTAGGACAGCTTCTCACTATGGCTACACCTTC.

J is TRBJ2-5 and V is TRBV9; 11 bases align to TRBD2. After removal of 4 bases from V and 2 bases from J, the junction contained 4 bases not matched to a gene. The CDR3 sequence is 15 residues long. Per the germline V gene, CDR1 is SGDLS and CDR2 is YYNGEE. CDR3 nucleotide sequence: TGTGCCAGCAGCCCTAGCGGGAGGAGGCAAGAGACCCAGTACTTC. It codes for CASSPSGRRQETQYF. The whole variable domain, remainder taken from reference TRBV9 and TRBJ2-5, is DSGVTQTPKHLITATGQRVTLRCSPRSGDLSVYWYQQSLDQGLQFLIQYYNGEERAKGNILERFSAQQFPDLHSELNLSSLELGDSALYFCASSPSGRRQETQYFGPGTRLLVL.

This sequence joins TRBV27 and TRBJ1-3; 7 bases agree with TRBD1. Germline CDR1 is MNHEY and CDR2 is SMNVEV (reference sequence). V dropped 1 base and J dropped 2; count of bases not matched to a gene: 5. This CDR3 has 16 residues. The CDR3, as DNA: TGTGCCAGCAGTTTATACCCCACAGGGGCTGGAAACACCATATATTTT. This sequence encodes CASSLYPTGAGNTIYF.